This entry lists 2 T cell receptor beta chains sequenced from one sample in a study of CD8 T cells in Susac syndrome. An amount of RNA that ranged from roughly 0.45 to 1 ug was reverse transcribed with random hexamers. From the immunoSEQ multiplex PCR reads, TCRdb called clonotypes with MiXCR, one entry per CDR3 protein. The data contain 150,000 or so distinct CDR3 sequences, 94% of them seen just once; the ten biggest clones take up 0.2% to 0.25%. The specimen was CD8+ T cells from PBMCs. The receptors here all came from a human donor with multiple sclerosis.

The rearrangement joins TRBV7-2 to TRBJ2-2, with a possible D match to TRBD1 (6 bases). This CDR3 spans 17 amino acids. V was cut by 5 bases and J by 2 bases, with 18 bases left in between. Germline V CDR1 and CDR2: SGHTA, FQGNSA. As DNA, the CDR3 is TGTGCCAGCAGCATTCCCACCCACGGGACAAACACCGGGGAGCTGTTTTTT. It yields the protein CASSIPTHGTNTGELFF.

The J gene is TRBJ2-1, the V gene TRBV7-8; 12 bases match TRBD1. The trim removed 5 bases at V and 8 bases at J, leaving 10 bases unmatched. The CDR3 consists of 16 residues. Per germline, CDR1 SGHVS and CDR2 FQNEAQ. CDR3 loop: CASSTGRDRGLHEQFF. In DNA form, the CDR3 reads TGTGCCAGCAGCACGGGCCGGGACAGGGGGCTGCATGAGCAGTTCTTC.